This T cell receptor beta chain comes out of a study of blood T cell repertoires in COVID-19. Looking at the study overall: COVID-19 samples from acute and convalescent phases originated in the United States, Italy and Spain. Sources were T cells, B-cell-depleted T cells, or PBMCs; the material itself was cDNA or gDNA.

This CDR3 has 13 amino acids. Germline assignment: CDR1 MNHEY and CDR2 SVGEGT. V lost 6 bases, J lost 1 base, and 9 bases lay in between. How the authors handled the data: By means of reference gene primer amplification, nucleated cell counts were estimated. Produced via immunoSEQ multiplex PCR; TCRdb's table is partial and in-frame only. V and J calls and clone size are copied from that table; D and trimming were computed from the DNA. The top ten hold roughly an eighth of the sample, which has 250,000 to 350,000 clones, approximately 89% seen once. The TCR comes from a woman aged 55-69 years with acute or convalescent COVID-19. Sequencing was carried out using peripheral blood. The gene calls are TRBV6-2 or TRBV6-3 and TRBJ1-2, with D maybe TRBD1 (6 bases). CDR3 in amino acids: CASSLDSNYGYTF. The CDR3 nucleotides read TGTGCCAGCAGCCTGGACAGTAACTATGGCTACACCTTC.